The clone carrying this TCR beta chain was observed a few times. Antigen unknown. This sample is part of a study of human T cells and chemical hapten exposure. Study-level information: Small discrepancies in pooled library volume mainly accounted for the varying TCR yields per sample.

General study findings and limits: Counts of expanded TCRs (at PT1) showed a positive correlation with patch test score. The study found expanded TCRs formed significantly more large CDR3 similarity clusters than controls.

MiXCR, applied by TCRdb to the RACE reads, yields one record per CDR3 protein. The sample shows roughly 50,000 distinct CDR3 sequences, 11% of them seen only once. Time point: patch test 1, 2 weeks after DPC sensitization. Treatment reported: therapeutic diphenylcyclopropenone sensitization with weekly scalp DPC. The authors extracted total RNA from unfractionated whole blood. The sample in question was whole blood, obtained in connection with sensitization to the hapten diphenylcyclopropenone (DPC). This receptor was identified in a woman between 40 and 55 years old with alopecia areata. Some clones in this sample may be carry-over from other donors' samples.

The CDR3 loop reads CATSDFVGEKLFF. The CDR3 nucleotides are TGTGCCACCAGTGATTTCGTCGGGGAAAAACTGTTTTTT. V usage is TRBV24-1 and J usage is TRBJ1-4; D is unresolved. Trimming pared 1 base from V and 8 bases from J, leaving 7 bases between. The germline V gene encodes CDR1 KGHDR and CDR2 SFDVKD. This CDR3 has 13 amino acids.